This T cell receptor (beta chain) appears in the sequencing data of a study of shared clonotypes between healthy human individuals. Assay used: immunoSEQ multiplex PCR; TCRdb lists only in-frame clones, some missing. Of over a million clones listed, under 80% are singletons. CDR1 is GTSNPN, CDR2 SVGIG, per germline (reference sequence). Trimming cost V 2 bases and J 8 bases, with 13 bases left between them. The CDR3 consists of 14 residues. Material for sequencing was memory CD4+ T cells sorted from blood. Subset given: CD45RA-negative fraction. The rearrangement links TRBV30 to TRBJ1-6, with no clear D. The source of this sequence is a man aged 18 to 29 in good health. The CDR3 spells CAWSRRESDSPLHF. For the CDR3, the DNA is TGTGCCTGGAGTCGCCGGGAAAGTGATTCACCCCTCCACTTT.